These 3 T cell receptor beta chains share one sample of origin, sequenced in a study of CD8 T cells in Susac syndrome. RNA, at about 0.45 to 1 ug, was reverse transcribed with random hexamers. TCRdb processed the immunoSEQ multiplex PCR reads anew with MiXCR; each CDR3 protein has one entry. The sample lists about 290,000 distinct CDR3 sequences, 89% seen once, with around 0.18% in the top ten. The sample comprised CD8+ T cells from PBMCs. Every receptor here comes from a human donor with multiple sclerosis.

V is TRBV29-1 and J is TRBJ2-3; D ambiguous. V lost 4 bases and J 2 bases, leaving 10 bases between the germline ends. The CDR3 has 13 residues. Germline V lookup: CDR1 SQVTM, CDR2 ANQGSEA. As DNA, the CDR3 is TGCAGCGTTGTTGCGAGGTTCACAGATACGCAGTATTTT. Translation gives CSVVARFTDTQYF.

The rearrangement uses TRBV7-2 and TRBJ2-7; D is tentatively TRBD1 or TRBD2 (7 bases each). V dropped 5 bases and J dropped 3 bases, with 17 bases sitting between them. Looked up from germline, CDR1 is SGHTA and CDR2 is FQGNSA. This CDR3 spans 15 amino acids. CDR3 DNA: TGTGCCAGCAGCCCGATGACAGGGACTATCTACGAGCAGTACTTC. The encoded protein is CASSPMTGTIYEQYF. The variable domain in full, with the rest retrieved from reference TRBV7-2 and TRBJ2-7, is GAGVSQSPSNKVTEKGKDVELRCDPISGHTALYWYRQSLGQGLEFLIYFQGNSAPDKSGLPSDRFSAERTGGSVSTLTIQRTQQEDSAVYLCASSPMTGTIYEQYFGPGTRLTVT.

The gene calls are TRBV12-3 or TRBV12-4 and TRBJ1-5; possibly TRBD1 for D (6 bases). Trimming took 6 bases from V and 2 from J, leaving 14 bases between them. This CDR3 has 15 residues. The DNA of the CDR3 is TGTGCCAGCAGCAGCACAGGGTTGGGCAATCAGCCCCAGCATTTT. This sequence encodes CASSSTGLGNQPQHF.